These 19 T cell receptor beta chains share one sample of origin, sequenced in a study of T-cell reconstitution after alpha-beta-depleted transplantation in children. Unique molecular identifiers were incorporated during preparation of the TCRbeta library. MiXCR, applied by TCRdb to the PCR reads, yields one record per CDR3 protein. The table lists 250,000 to 350,000 distinct CDR3 sequences, about 10% of them singletons. Here the sequenced sample was PBMCs from the stem cell graft donor, taken from the stem cell graft. The receptors shown here come from a human donor who donated a stem cell graft to a child with SCID.

The chain is built from TRBV7-3 and TRBJ1-1; 9 bases are a match to TRBD1. J gave up 4 bases and V 5 bases, and 8 bases lay outside the gene matches. Germline V gives CDR1 SGHTA, CDR2 FQGTGA. This CDR3 contains 15 residues. The CDR3 bases are TGTGCCAGCAGCGACCCGGGACAGGGTATCACTGAAGCTTTCTTT. This codes for CASSDPGQGITEAFF.

The V and J genes are TRBV20-1 and TRBJ2-7, with D uncertain. The V gene lost 6 bases and the J gene lost 3 bases, with 12 bases spanning the gap. Germline CDR1 reads DFQATT; CDR2 reads SNEGSKA (reference sequence). This CDR3 comprises 12 residues. The CDR3 here is CSAVKGGYEQYF. The CDR3 region has the DNA TGCAGTGCCGTCAAGGGTGGCTACGAGCAGTACTTC.

This clonotype occurred a few times. DNA of the CDR3: TGTGCCAGCAGTTACCGGGGCTGGGAAGAGACCCAGTACTTC. Amino acids: CASSYRGWEETQYF. This chain uses TRBV12-3 or TRBV12-4 with TRBJ2-5; D possibly matches TRBD1 or TRBD2 (5 bases each). The CDR3 sequence is 14 residues long. V lost 4 bases and J 3 bases, leaving 12 bases between the germline ends.

There are a few counts of this clonotype. The rearrangement links TRBV2 to TRBJ2-7, with D possibly TRBD1 on 6 matching bases. The germline gives CDR1 SNHLY, CDR2 FYNNEI. V was pared by 4 bases and J by 4 bases, with 11 bases between. This CDR3 contains 13 residues. CDR3 in DNA: TGTGCCAGCAGTGCCCAGGGGATGTACGAGCAGTACTTC. Its protein is CASSAQGMYEQYF. The variable domain in full, with the rest retrieved from reference TRBV2 and TRBJ2-7, is EPEVTQTPSHQVTQMGQEVILRCVPISNHLYFYWYRQILGQKVEFLVSFYNNEISEKSEIFDDQFSVERPDGSNFTLKIRSTKLEDSAMYFCASSAQGMYEQYFGPGTRLTVT.

This clonotype was seen more than once but under ten times. This rearrangement joins TRBV6-1 to TRBJ1-6; 9 nucleotides line up with TRBD1. The CDR3 spans 16 residues. Germline lookup yields CDR1 MNHNS and CDR2 SASEGT. J was trimmed by 8 bases and V by 6 bases; bases with no gene match: 11. In DNA, the CDR3 is TGTGCCAGCAGCTGGGGACAGGGCGGTATAGATTCACCCCTCCACTTT. Translation: CASSWGQGGIDSPLHF.

Many counts were recorded for this clonotype. The rearrangement joins TRBV10-3 to TRBJ2-7; 7 bases map to TRBD2. J was trimmed by 4 bases and V by 5 bases; bases with no gene match: 8. Germline CDR1 and CDR2: ENHRY and SYGVKD. This CDR3 is 14 amino acids long. CDR3 amino acids: CAISRGGFLYEQYF. CDR3 coding DNA: TGTGCCATCAGTCGCGGGGGTTTCCTGTACGAGCAGTACTTC.

In this sample, this clonotype turned up a few times. This chain joins TRBV9 and TRBJ2-5; D is perhaps TRBD2 (7 bases). The CDR3 is 14 amino acids. CDR1 is SGDLS and CDR2 is YYNGEE in the germline V gene. Trimming took 4 bases from V and 5 from J, leaving 15 bases between them. Here the CDR3 DNA reads TGTGCCAGCAGCACCGGGGGGCTGCGGGAGACCCAGTACTTC. Its protein product is CASSTGGLRETQYF.

Ten or more counts support this clonotype. The chain is built from TRBV7-2 and TRBJ2-3; no firm D call. The germline V gene encodes CDR1 SGHTA and CDR2 FQGNSA. CDR3 length: 14 amino acids. Trimming removed 6 bases at V and 3 bases at J, with 13 bases between. CDR3 DNA sequence: TGTGCCAGCAGTCAACGGTCCAATACAGATACGCAGTATTTT. Translated, it gives CASSQRSNTDTQYF.

This clonotype was counted a few times. This chain connects TRBV5-1 to TRBJ2-3; D is unresolved. The CDR3 loop spans 12 amino acids. Deletions cut 5 bases from V and 4 bases from J, with 8 bases between. Germline CDR1 reads SGHRS; CDR2 reads YFSETQ. CDR3 sequence: CASRDQADTQYF. As DNA, the CDR3 is TGCGCCAGCAGAGATCAGGCAGATACGCAGTATTTT.

This clonotype was detected a few times. The chain links TRBV27 to TRBJ1-1, with D unresolved. Germline loops: CDR1 MNHEY, CDR2 SMNVEV (reference sequence). The CDR3 is made up of 13 amino acids. Trimming took 3 bases from V and 4 from J, leaving 9 bases between them. This chain's CDR3 is CASSFRTGTEAFF. As DNA, the CDR3 is TGTGCCAGCAGTTTTCGGACGGGCACTGAAGCTTTCTTT.

The chain joins TRBV5-1 to TRBJ1-1, with D hard to call. The CDR3 is 13 amino acids. Germline CDR1 is SGHRS and CDR2 is YFSETQ. V was shortened by 0 bases and J by 3 bases, with 6 bases between the two germline ends. CDR3 DNA: TGCGCCAGCAGCTTGGTCTTGGACACTGAAGCTTTCTTT. It specifies CASSLVLDTEAFF.

This chain uses TRBV20-1 with TRBJ2-1; 8 bases line up with TRBD1. This CDR3 contains 22 residues. Germline lookup yields CDR1 DFQATT and CDR2 SNEGSKA (reference sequence). J lost 5 bases, V lost 7 bases, and 34 bases had no gene match. This chain's CDR3 is CSVIKFPPDRETVGSWNNEQFF. As DNA, the CDR3 is TGCAGTGTCATAAAGTTCCCCCCGGACAGGGAGACCGTTGGGAGCTGGAACAATGAGCAGTTCTTC.

A word on this clonotype: This may stem from a read error, because a much larger clone lies one nucleotide away. V usage is TRBV5-6 and J usage is TRBJ1-2; 7 bases agree with TRBD1. The CDR3 consists of 16 residues. Germline assignment: CDR1 SGHDT and CDR2 YYEEEE. CDR3 sequence (DNA): TGTGCCAGCAGCTATCCTGGGGGGACAGATAACTATTGCTACACCTTC. Translation gives CASSYPGGTDNYCYTF.

This clonotype has only a few counts. J is TRBJ2-3 and V is TRBV12-3 or TRBV12-4; no firm D call. This CDR3 has 14 residues. Trimming shortened V by 5 bases and J by 2 bases, and 11 bases separated the two germline ends. The CDR3 DNA is TGTGCCAGCAGTCCGGGCCGTGACACAGATACGCAGTATTTT. It encodes CASSPGRDTDTQYF.

This clonotype occurred a few times. This rearrangement joins TRBV5-1 to TRBJ1-1; D perhaps matches TRBD1 (5 bases). Germline values: CDR1 SGHRS, CDR2 YFSETQ. CDR3 length: 17 amino acids. V lost 4 bases and J lost 2, with 21 bases in between. In DNA form, the CDR3 reads TGCGCCAGCAGCGCAGGGTTCCAGGGTCCCGCTAACACTGAAGCTTTCTTT. Translated: CASSAGFQGPANTEAFF.

The V call is TRBV7-8, the J call TRBJ2-1; D gene unclear. Germline V CDR1 and CDR2: SGHVS, FQNEAQ. The CDR3 is made up of 15 amino acids. V dropped 4 bases and J dropped 6 bases, with 16 bases sitting between them. The CDR3 nucleotides read TGTGCCAGCAGCTGGCTAACGGCACCACCCAATGAGCAGTTCTTC. Protein sequence: CASSWLTAPPNEQFF.

This clonotype was seen at least ten times. V and J are TRBV7-9 and TRBJ2-2; tentative D call: TRBD1 (6 bases). Germline loops: CDR1 SEHNR, CDR2 FQNEAQ (reference sequence). There are 15 residues in the CDR3. V was clipped by 5 bases and J by 5 bases, with 15 bases between them. Written as DNA, the CDR3 is TGTGCCAGCAGCGCCCCGGGACATCAAACCGGGGAGCTGTTTTTT. Translated, it gives CASSAPGHQTGELFF.

This clonotype was recorded a few times. J is TRBJ1-5 and V is TRBV12-3 or TRBV12-4; D is uncertain. The V gene lost 3 bases and the J gene lost 2 bases, with 5 bases spanning the gap. This CDR3 comprises 13 residues. This chain's CDR3 is CASSFLGNQPQHF. The CDR3 DNA sequence: TGTGCCAGCAGTTTTCTGGGCAATCAGCCCCAGCATTTT.

The chain has TRBV20-1 and TRBJ1-2, with a weak D call TRBD1 (5 bases). The V gene's germline CDR1 is DFQATT and CDR2 SNEGSKA (reference sequence). V was cut by 3 bases and J by 7 bases, with 18 bases left in between. The CDR3 totals 14 residues. As DNA, the CDR3 is TGCAGTGCTAGCGCCTCCTCAGGGTCAAGTGGCTACACCTTC. This translates into CSASASSGSSGYTF.